A selection of T cell receptor beta chains follows, all from one sample in a study of T cell changes during pregnancy in multiple sclerosis. Produced via immunoSEQ multiplex PCR; TCRdb's table is partial and in-frame only. In the table there are approximately 73,000 clones, more than 90% of which are singletons. This specimen consisted of CD4+ T cells from peripheral blood mononuclear cells, obtained before pregnancy. These receptors were obtained from a female donor with multiple sclerosis, enrolled in a pregnancy study. Each CDR3 is given with its conserved first and last residue. A D gene is named only where the DNA matches it firmly. Clone size is stated in some rows and not others, as once, few, many or a class when expanded.

TGTGCCAGCAGGAATCACCGGGACTATAGTTTTACGCTCTCCTACAATGAGCAGTTCTTC | CASRNHRDYSFTLSYNEQFF | TRBV6-7 | - | TRBD2 | TRBJ2-1
TGTGCCAGCAGTGAAGAGTTGGCAGGGGGTGAAAAACTGTTTTTT | CASSEELAGGEKLFF | TRBV2 | - | TRBD1 | TRBJ1-4
TGCGCCAGCAGCCACTTCCCAGGACAGAACACTGAAGCTTTCTTT | CASSHFPGQNTEAFF | TRBV4-1 | - | - | TRBJ1-1
TGTGCCAGCGGGGGACTAGCGGTGACCTACAATGAGCAGTTCTTC | CASGGLAVTYNEQFF | TRBV2 | - | TRBD2 | TRBJ2-1
TGCGCCAGCAGTCACACAGACTATGGCTACACCTTC | CASSHTDYGYTF | TRBV5-1 | - | - | TRBJ1-2
TGTGCCAGCAGTGGGACAGGGTTCAATCAGCCCCAGCATTTT | CASSGTGFNQPQHF | TRBV28 | - | TRBD1 | TRBJ1-5
TGTGCCAGTAGTGACAGGGTGACCGGGGAGCTGTTTTTT | CASSDRVTGELFF | TRBV19 | - | TRBD1 | TRBJ2-2
TGTGCCAGCAGCGCGAGGGTAACCGGGGCCAACGTCCTGACTTTC | CASSARVTGANVLTF | TRBV5-4 | - | - | TRBJ2-6
TGTGCCAGCAGTGAACTAGCGGGAGCCTACGAGCAGTACTTC | CASSELAGAYEQYF | TRBV6-4 | - | TRBD2 | TRBJ2-7
TGTGCCAGCAGTTACTCAAGGGGGAGCACTGAAGCTTTCTTT | CASSYSRGSTEAFF | TRBV6-6 | once | - | TRBJ1-1
TGTGCCAGTAGTCCGAAAAGGACAGGGATGGTAGTTGGCTACACCTTC | CASSPKRTGMVVGYTF | TRBV19 | - | TRBD1 | TRBJ1-2
TGTGCCAGCAGCCTGCGAACCAGGACAGGGGGTGAAAAACTGTTTTTT | CASSLRTRTGGEKLFF | TRBV11-1 | - | TRBD1 | TRBJ1-4
TGCGCCAGCAGAAACAGGGCCCCGAACACTGAAGCTTTCTTT | CASRNRAPNTEAFF | TRBV10-1 | - | - | TRBJ1-1
TGTGCCAGCAGCAGGGAGGGGCAGAACACTGAAGCTTTCTTT | CASSREGQNTEAFF | TRBV2 | few | - | TRBJ1-1
TGTGCCAGCAAGGGGGGGCCGGGAGATACGCAGTATTTT | CASKGGPGDTQYF | TRBV6-1 | - | - | TRBJ2-3
TGTGCCAGCAGCGCCGGGACAGGGTTGGATGGCTACACCTTC | CASSAGTGLDGYTF | TRBV9 | - | TRBD1 | TRBJ1-2
TGTGCCAGCAGCCGTGGGGGCAAGCGGGAGGGCACCGGGGAGCTGTTTTTT | CASSRGGKREGTGELFF | TRBV5-4 | once | TRBD2 | TRBJ2-2
TGCGCCAGCAGCTTGGGAGGGACAGGGGGAGAAAAACTGTTTTTT | CASSLGGTGGEKLFF | TRBV5-1 | - | TRBD1 | TRBJ1-4
TGTGCCTGGAAGGGACTAGCGAACACCGGGGAGCTGTTTTTT | CAWKGLANTGELFF | TRBV30 | - | TRBD2 | TRBJ2-2
TGTGCCAGCTCACGGCTCGGGGGATACGGAAACACCATATATTTT | CASSRLGGYGNTIYF | TRBV18 | few | - | TRBJ1-3
TGCGCCAGCAGCTTTACAGGGCCCGGTGGGACAGATACGCAGTATTTT | CASSFTGPGGTDTQYF | TRBV5-1 | few | - | TRBJ2-3
TGCAGCGTTGCCCTGGGGAGGACGAACACTGAAGCTTTCTTT | CSVALGRTNTEAFF | TRBV29-1 | few | - | TRBJ1-1
TGTGCCAGCAGTTTAGGGGGGGGGACAGGGAACCCTGAAGCTTTCTTT | CASSLGGGTGNPEAFF | TRBV28 | once | TRBD1 | TRBJ1-1
TGTGCCAGTAGTATTATGAGCGGGGGGAACGCCGGGGAGCTGTTTTTT | CASSIMSGGNAGELFF | TRBV19 | - | TRBD2 | TRBJ2-2
TGTGCCAGCAGCTTGGGGACAGGGGGCAGGGATGAGCAGTTCTTC | CASSLGTGGRDEQFF | TRBV5-8 | - | TRBD1 | TRBJ2-1
TGTGCCAGCAGCCACCCCATCAACCCTGGGCCTCAAGAGACCCAGTACTTC | CASSHPINPGPQETQYF | TRBV4-2 | - | - | TRBJ2-5
TGCAGCGTTGCAACTAGCGAAGAGACCCAGTACTTC | CSVATSEETQYF | TRBV29-1 | - | TRBD2 | TRBJ2-5
TGTGCCTGGACCCGGGGGAGGACTAGCGGGGGCACCTACGAGCAGTACTTC | CAWTRGRTSGGTYEQYF | TRBV30 | - | TRBD2 | TRBJ2-7
TGCAGTGCTCCGGGACAGGGAAGATGCACCTTC | CSAPGQGRCTF | TRBV20-1 | - | TRBD1 | TRBJ1-2
TGTGCCAGCAGCCGGACAGGGGACTCCGAGCAGTACTTC | CASSRTGDSEQYF | TRBV14 | - | TRBD1 | TRBJ2-7
TGCGCCAGCAGCCGAGGCGGCGAGGCTAATGAAAAACTGTTTTTT | CASSRGGEANEKLFF | TRBV5-1 | - | - | TRBJ1-4
TGTGCCAGCAGCCCGTTAAACTATGGCTACACCTTC | CASSPLNYGYTF | TRBV7-9 | - | - | TRBJ1-2
TGCGCCAGCAGCTGGACAGGGGGCGCTGAAGCTTTCTTT | CASSWTGGAEAFF | TRBV5-1 | few | TRBD1 | TRBJ1-1
TGTGCCAGCAGTCTCATCCCCGGGACAACCCTATACAATGAGCAGTTCTTC | CASSLIPGTTLYNEQFF | TRBV27 | - | - | TRBJ2-1
TGCAGCGCTGGGTCAGAGCGGAATTGGGAGAAAGAGACCCAGTACTTC | CSAGSERNWEKETQYF | TRBV29-1 | - | - | TRBJ2-5
TGTGCCAGCTCACTCGACAGGGGAAGGACAGATACGCAGTATTTT | CASSLDRGRTDTQYF | TRBV18 | once | TRBD1 | TRBJ2-3
TGTGCCAGCAGCCAAGTTCTAGGGGTGGGGGAGCAGTACTTC | CASSQVLGVGEQYF | TRBV7-9 | - | - | TRBJ2-7
TGTGCCAGCAGTTTAAGCATGGGAGGACAGGGGGCGCGGGGGGCCAACGTCCTGACTTTC | CASSLSMGGQGARGANVLTF | TRBV27 | - | TRBD1 | TRBJ2-6
TGTGCCAGCTCAGCCGCAGGGGGAAATCAGCCCCAGCATTTT | CASSAAGGNQPQHF | TRBV18 | once | TRBD1 | TRBJ1-5
TGTGCCTGGACACGAGAAAATTCACCCCTCCACTTT | CAWTRENSPLHF | TRBV30 | - | - | TRBJ1-6
TGTGCCATCAGTGGGCAGGGGGCCACGTTTTTC | CAISGQGATFF | TRBV10-3 | - | TRBD1 | TRBJ1-2
TGTGCCAGCAGCTTGGCGGCAGGATATGAAGCTTTCTTT | CASSLAAGYEAFF | TRBV5-6 | few | - | TRBJ1-1
TGTGCCAGCAGCCCCCTTTTAGCGACGACCTACAATGAGCAGTTCTTC | CASSPLLATTYNEQFF | TRBV14 | - | - | TRBJ2-1
TGCGCCAGCAGCTTACTAGCGGGGGGGCAAGAGACCCAGTACTTC | CASSLLAGGQETQYF | TRBV5-1 | - | TRBD2 | TRBJ2-5
TGTGCCAGCAGCCTATGGGACAGCCCTTACAATGAGCAGTTCTTC | CASSLWDSPYNEQFF | TRBV6-6 | - | TRBD1 | TRBJ2-1
TGTGCCAGCAGCTTATTTGCTGGGAGGTTGGGTATGACAGATACGCAGTATTTT | CASSLFAGRLGMTDTQYF | TRBV7-6 | - | - | TRBJ2-3